This entry features one TCR beta chain sequence. As yet, its antigen is unknown. Primers used in a second PCR of roughly 6 to 12 cycles were a sample-barcoded 5' primer and a J-beta primer mix. Unique molecular identifiers of 12 random nucleotides labeled each cDNA. TCRdb analysed the 5' RACE reads with MiXCR anew, one entry per CDR3 protein. The sample holds some 800,000 distinct CDR3 sequences, more than 40% seen once. Sample donors were healthy Caucasian individuals that came from Russia, aged roughly 6 to 95. The sample is drawn from a study of blood T cells in healthy people across ages. Germline CDR1 DFQATT, CDR2 SNEGSKA (reference sequence). The length of the CDR3 is 13 residues. Findings and limits, study-wide: A strong correlation between TCR beta diversity and naive T cell percentage was seen. Unsorted PBMCs prevented conclusive naive versus antigen-experienced comparison.

Source material: blood. The TCR was taken from a man aged 55-75 years in good health. The V gene is TRBV20-1, the J gene TRBJ2-4; D is possibly TRBD1 (5 bases). This CDR3 reads CAADGAVKNIQYF. CDR3 sequence (DNA): TGCGCCGCGGATGGGGCGGTCAAAAACATTCAGTACTTC.